The 7 T cell receptor beta chains below were found in one sample sequenced in a study. One entry per CDR3 protein, called by TCRdb with MiXCR from the RT-PCR reads. Altogether around 700,000 distinct CDR3 sequences are present, 14% being singletons, with the ten largest covering 3.6%. The specimen was memory CD4+ T cells from blood. Receptors originate from a female donor in good health, serving as a healthy control.

DNA of the CDR3: TGTGCCAGCAGACTGGCCGGGGGCAGGGATGGCTACACCTTC. This codes for CASRLAGGRDGYTF. The V call is TRBV6-5, the J call TRBJ1-2, with D possibly being TRBD1 (6 bases). Germline V gene sequence: CDR1 MNHEY, CDR2 SVGAGI. The CDR3 runs 14 residues. Trimming removed 6 bases from V and 6 bases from J, with 17 bases in between.

This clonotype was observed a few times. The chain has TRBV5-6 and TRBJ1-1; D is uncertain. The germline CDR1 and CDR2 sequences are SGHDT and YYEEEE. The CDR3 covers 13 residues. Trimming removed 4 bases from V and 5 bases from J, with 12 bases in between. Here the CDR3 reads CASSGQQRTEAFF. In DNA, the CDR3 is TGTGCCAGCAGCGGCCAGCAGAGGACTGAAGCTTTCTTT.

The table lists this clonotype with many counts. This chain joins TRBV7-2 and TRBJ2-7, with D possibly matching TRBD2 (6 bases). Trimming took off 0 bases at V and 4 bases at J, with 19 bases between the two ends. The CDR3 has 17 amino acids. Per germline, CDR1 SGHTA and CDR2 FQGNSA. CDR3 residues: CASSLAGGRLAQYEQYF. The CDR3 coding sequence is TGTGCCAGCAGCTTAGCGGGAGGTCGGCTAGCGCAATACGAGCAGTACTTC.

This clonotype has at least ten counts. This rearrangement joins TRBV20-1 to TRBJ2-7, with a tentative D call TRBD1 (7 bases). Trimming shortened V by 3 bases and J by 7 bases, and 13 bases separated the two germline ends. The V gene's germline CDR1 is DFQATT and CDR2 SNEGSKA (reference sequence). The CDR3 extends over 12 amino acids. CDR3 sequence: CSASGDSGEQYF. In DNA form, the CDR3 reads TGCAGTGCTAGTGGGGACAGCGGGGAGCAGTACTTC.

A few counts support this clonotype. J is TRBJ2-6 and V is TRBV27, with D perhaps assigned TRBD1 or TRBD2 (5 bases each). CDR1 and CDR2 (germline): MNHEY, SMNVEV (reference sequence). The CDR3 is made up of 15 amino acids. CDR3: CAAGTLFSGANVLTF. CDR3 coding DNA: TGTGCGGCCGGGACCTTATTTTCTGGGGCCAACGTCCTGACTTTC.

This clonotype was seen more than once but under ten times. This chain uses TRBV4-2 with TRBJ1-3; D is uncertain. Between the trimmed V and J ends, which lost 0 bases and 0 bases, there was a span of 6 bases. This CDR3 has 15 amino acids. Germline V gene lookup returns CDR1 LGHNA and CDR2 YNFKEQ. CDR3 in DNA: TGTGCCAGCAGCCAAGAAATAGCCTCTGGAAACACCATATATTTT. It is translated as CASSQEIASGNTIYF.

This clonotype came up many times. The genes are TRBV5-1 and TRBJ2-3; maybe TRBD2 (6 bases). V lost 3 bases to trimming and J lost 2 bases, with 10 bases between them. Germline V gene lookup returns CDR1 SGHRS and CDR2 YFSETQ. The CDR3 loop spans 14 amino acids. In DNA, the CDR3 is TGCGCCAGCAGCTGGGACTCTCCCACAGATACGCAGTATTTT. Translation: CASSWDSPTDTQYF.